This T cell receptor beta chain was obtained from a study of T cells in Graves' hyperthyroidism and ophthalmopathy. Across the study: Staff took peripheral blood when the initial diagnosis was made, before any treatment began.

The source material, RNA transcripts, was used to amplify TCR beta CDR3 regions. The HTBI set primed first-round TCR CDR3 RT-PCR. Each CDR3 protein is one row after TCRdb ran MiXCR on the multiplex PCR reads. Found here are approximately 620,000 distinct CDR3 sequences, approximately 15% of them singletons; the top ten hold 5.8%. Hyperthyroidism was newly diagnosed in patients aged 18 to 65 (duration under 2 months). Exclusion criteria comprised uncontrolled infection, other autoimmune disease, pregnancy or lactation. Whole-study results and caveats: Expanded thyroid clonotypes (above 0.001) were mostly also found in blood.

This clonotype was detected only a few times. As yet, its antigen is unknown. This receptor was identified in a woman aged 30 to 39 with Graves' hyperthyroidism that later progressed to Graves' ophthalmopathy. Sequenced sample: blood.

CDR3 nucleotide sequence: TGCGCCAGCAGCTTGGAGGGAGCGGGGAATGAGCAGTTCTTC. This translates into CASSLEGAGNEQFF. The V gene is TRBV5-1, the J gene TRBJ2-1; 7 bases match TRBD2. V lost 0 bases and J lost 7; bases outside the gene matches: 4. Germline lookup yields CDR1 SGHRS and CDR2 YFSETQ. There are 14 residues in the CDR3.